The 20 T cell receptor beta chains listed next were all sequenced from one sample in a study of T cell changes during pregnancy in multiple sclerosis. The table came from immunoSEQ multiplex PCR; TCRdb's copy has only in-frame clones and leaves some out. Here the sample spans around 50,000 clones, roughly 94% being singletons. Sequenced material: CD8+ T cells from peripheral blood mononuclear cells, taken in the first trimester of pregnancy. These receptors all stem from a female donor with multiple sclerosis, enrolled in a pregnancy study.

This rearrangement joins TRBV23-1 to TRBJ2-1; a weak D match, TRBD2 (6 bases). TRBV23-1 is filed as an ORF, its function uncertain. V was cut by 8 bases and J by 0 bases, with 11 bases left in between. This CDR3 has 14 amino acids. The CDR3 sequence is CASYLGGSYNEQFF. Here the CDR3 DNA reads TGCGCCAGCTATTTGGGGGGCTCCTACAATGAGCAGTTCTTC.

This clone has only one observation. The CDR3 reads CASSYGTGSVNEQFF. DNA of the CDR3: TGTGCCAGCAGTTACGGCACAGGGTCTGTTAATGAGCAGTTCTTC. This sequence joins TRBV6-5 and TRBJ2-1; TRBD1 might be the D (6 bases). Germline V gene data show CDR1 as MNHEY and CDR2 as SVGAGI. V was trimmed by 2 bases and J by 7 bases, leaving 15 bases between them. The CDR3 spans 15 residues.

The chain recombines TRBV9 with TRBJ2-7, with 8 bases aligning to TRBD1. The CDR3 extends over 17 amino acids. V shed 4 bases and J 6 bases; nucleotides not matched to a gene: 18. Per germline, CDR1 SGDLS and CDR2 YYNGEE. DNA of the CDR3: TGTGCCAGCAGCCCGTACCCCCCCGGGACAGGCTTCTCCGAGCAGTACTTC. Translation gives CASSPYPPGTGFSEQYF. The variable domain in full, with the rest retrieved from reference TRBV9 and TRBJ2-7, is DSGVTQTPKHLITATGQRVTLRCSPRSGDLSVYWYQQSLDQGLQFLIQYYNGEERAKGNILERFSAQQFPDLHSELNLSSLELGDSALYFCASSPYPPGTGFSEQYFGPGTRLTVT.

This sequence joins TRBV27 and TRBJ1-2; 11 nucleotides match TRBD1. Germline CDR1 is MNHEY and CDR2 is SMNVEV (reference sequence). This CDR3 is built from 16 residues. V lost 5 bases to trimming and J lost 7 bases; unmatched junction nucleotides: 12. The CDR3 here is CASSTDRTGGASGYTF. The CDR3 DNA is TGTGCCAGCAGTACTGATAGGACAGGGGGCGCGAGTGGCTACACCTTC.

The chain uses TRBV4-1 and TRBJ1-3, with 7 bases lining up with TRBD1. The CDR3 totals 16 residues. J lost 3 bases, V lost 2 bases, and 7 bases had no gene match. Germline V gene sequence: CDR1 MGHRA, CDR2 YSYEKL. This CDR3 reads CASSQSPTGRGNTIYF. The CDR3 DNA follows: TGCGCCAGCAGCCAATCCCCGACAGGGCGTGGAAACACCATATATTTT.

This clone was seen once. The rearrangement links TRBV4-1 to TRBJ2-1; D is perhaps TRBD2 (5 bases). Germline CDR1 MGHRA, CDR2 YSYEKL. The CDR3 consists of 15 residues. V was clipped by 1 base and J by 6 bases, with 13 bases between them. The CDR3 is CASSQGSGTSNEQFF. The CDR3 nucleotides are TGCGCCAGCAGCCAAGGGTCAGGAACTAGCAATGAGCAGTTCTTC.

The V gene is TRBV27, the J gene TRBJ2-2, with 7 nucleotides matching TRBD2. This CDR3 contains 14 residues. Germline V lookup: CDR1 MNHEY, CDR2 SMNVEV (reference sequence). J was trimmed by 4 bases and V by 10 bases; bases with no gene match: 9. The CDR3 loop reads CATNGEGVTGELFF. CDR3 bases: TGTGCCACGAATGGGGAGGGAGTCACCGGGGAGCTGTTTTTT.

The V gene is TRBV19, the J gene TRBJ2-1, with 7 nucleotides matching TRBD2. After removal of 0 bases from V and 1 base from J, the junction contained 6 bases not matched to a gene. Germline lookup yields CDR1 LNHDA and CDR2 SQIVND (reference sequence). CDR3 length: 17 residues. The CDR3 reads CASSIEKASGSYNEQFF. In DNA, the CDR3 is TGTGCCAGTAGTATAGAAAAGGCTAGCGGATCCTACAATGAGCAGTTCTTC.

This clone was seen just once. The chain couples TRBV4-1 to TRBJ2-5; D is possibly TRBD2 (5 bases). The CDR3 is 15 residues long. CDR1 and CDR2 from the germline V gene are MGHRA and YSYEKL. Trimming removed 0 bases at V and 2 bases at J, with 10 bases between. CDR3 sequence (DNA): TGCGCCAGCAGCCAAGATCCCGGGAATCAAGAGACCCAGTACTTC. It yields the protein CASSQDPGNQETQYF.

The chain has TRBV5-3 and TRBJ1-2, with 11 positions matching TRBD1. TRBV5-3 counts as an open reading frame of uncertain function. CDR3 length: 17 amino acids. The V gene end was trimmed by 1 base and the J gene end by 5 bases; junction bases not matched to a gene: 10. The CDR3 loop is CARSLLYADRGLYGYTF. CDR3 nucleotides: TGTGCCAGAAGCTTGTTGTACGCGGACAGGGGGCTGTATGGCTACACCTTC.

J is TRBJ2-7 and V is TRBV5-4, with 7 nucleotides matching TRBD1. Germline V gene data show CDR1 as SGHNT and CDR2 as YYREEE (reference sequence). The V and J ends lost 3 bases and 0 bases, in that order; junction bases with no gene match: 3. CDR3 length: 14 amino acids. The CDR3 sequence: CASSYDRASYEQYF. In DNA form, the CDR3 reads TGTGCCAGCAGCTACGACAGGGCCTCCTACGAGCAGTACTTC.

The chain uses TRBV29-1 and TRBJ1-1; D is uncertain. The CDR3 contains 12 residues. V was shortened by 5 bases and J by 7 bases, with 14 bases between the two germline ends. Germline V CDR1 and CDR2: SQVTM, ANQGSEA. CDR3 in DNA: TGCAGCGTTATCCGGGGTAGCGTTGAAGCTTTCTTT. Its protein is CSVIRGSVEAFF. Full variable domain (missing parts from reference TRBV29-1 and TRBJ1-1): SAVISQKPSRDICQRGTSLTIQCQVDSQVTMMFWYRQQPGQSLTLIATANQGSEATYESGFVIDKFPISRPNLTFSTLTVSNMSPEDSSIYLCSVIRGSVEAFFGQGTRLTVV.

CDR3 in DNA: TGTGCCAGTGGGACAGGTACGTCGGTCACTGAAGCTTTCTTT. This codes for CASGTGTSVTEAFF. This rearrangement joins TRBV19 to TRBJ1-1, with 8 bases lining up with TRBD1. This CDR3 region has 14 residues. Germline assignment: CDR1 LNHDA and CDR2 SQIVND (reference sequence). The J segment lost 4 bases and the V segment lost 8 bases, leaving 9 bases of the junction unmatched.

This clone was counted once. V is TRBV19 and J is TRBJ1-2; TRBD1 is a possible D gene (5 bases). V lost 0 bases, J lost 2 bases, and 13 bases lay in between. This CDR3 spans 16 amino acids. CDR1 is LNHDA and CDR2 is SQIVND in the germline V gene (reference sequence). CDR3 in amino acids: CASSIDNKGINYGYTF. Written as DNA, the CDR3 is TGTGCCAGTAGTATAGATAATAAGGGGATCAACTATGGCTACACCTTC.

The J gene is TRBJ1-1, the V gene TRBV9; 9 nucleotides line up with TRBD1. V shed 4 bases and J 7 bases; nucleotides not matched to a gene: 5. The V gene's germline CDR1 is SGDLS and CDR2 YYNGEE. CDR3 length: 13 residues. The CDR3 reads CASSPRDRVEAFF. The CDR3 DNA is TGTGCCAGCAGCCCCCGGGACAGGGTTGAAGCTTTCTTT.

This clone has only one observation. The rearrangement links TRBV9 to TRBJ2-7; no firm D call. CDR1 is SGDLS and CDR2 is YYNGEE in the germline V gene. The V end was cut by 5 bases, the J end by 1 base, with 7 bases between. The CDR3 spans 12 residues. CDR3 amino acids: CASSPSSYEQYF. Written as DNA, the CDR3 is TGTGCCAGCAGTCCGAGTTCCTACGAGCAGTACTTC.

This chain uses TRBV6-6 with TRBJ1-1; 8 bases are shared with TRBD1. Per germline, CDR1 MNHNY and CDR2 SVGAGI (reference sequence). V gave up 4 bases and J gave up 3 bases; unmatched junction bases: 4. The CDR3 totals 14 residues. The CDR3 sequence: CASSSGQGYTEAFF. CDR3 coding DNA: TGTGCCAGCAGTTCCGGACAGGGTTACACTGAAGCTTTCTTT.

V gene TRBV28 combines with J gene TRBJ2-1, with TRBD2 identical over 13 bases. CDR1 and CDR2 (germline): MDHEN, SYDVKM. The CDR3 totals 14 residues. J was trimmed by 8 bases and V by 4 bases; bases with no gene match: 2. The CDR3 DNA is TGTGCCAGCAGTTGGACTAGCGGGAGCTATGAGCAGTTCTTC. Encoded protein: CASSWTSGSYEQFF.

This clone was observed a handful of times. The V gene is TRBV28, the J gene TRBJ1-4; TRBD1 matches 9 bases. The CDR3 is 16 amino acids. The germline V gene has CDR1 MDHEN and CDR2 SYDVKM. V lost 5 bases to trimming and J lost 7 bases; unmatched junction nucleotides: 11. CDR3 sequence: CASSNLRDRVSEKLFF. The CDR3 bases are TGTGCCAGCAGTAACCTGCGGGACAGGGTATCTGAAAAACTGTTTTTT.

V usage is TRBV30 and J usage is TRBJ2-3, with 13 bases that match TRBD2. This CDR3 has 16 amino acids. J was trimmed by 7 bases and V by 1 base; bases with no gene match: 8. CDR1 is GTSNPN and CDR2 is SVGIG in the germline V gene (reference sequence). The CDR3 protein is CAWSDGLAGDINTQYF. The DNA of the CDR3 is TGTGCCTGGAGTGACGGACTAGCGGGAGATATTAATACGCAGTATTTT.